This T cell receptor (beta chain) came from a study of regulatory T cells in long-lasting Graves disease. The wider study: Graves' patients with a new diagnosis had received antithyroid drugs under 3 months.

The length of the CDR3 is 14 residues. The germline V gene has CDR1 SGHTA and CDR2 FQGNSA. Trimming shortened V by 0 bases and J by 0 bases, and 6 bases separated the two germline ends. Broader study findings: Clonotypes that were public and shared totalled about 2,500 in persistent patients versus about 1,000 in new patients.

Documented time point: newly diagnosed GD, antithyroid drugs for less than 3 months. PBMC RNA served as the TCR library source. Through Arm-PCR of CDR3 regions and iRepertoire HTBI primers, TCR beta libraries were built. One entry per CDR3 protein, called by TCRdb with MiXCR from the multiplex PCR reads. The sample lists 350,000 to 450,000 distinct CDR3 sequences; 16% were seen once. This clonotype showed up many times. What it binds is unknown. This sample was also put to use in a study of T cells in Graves' hyperthyroidism and ophthalmopathy. That source reports: Carried out on the TCR CDR3, a first-round RT-PCR used the HTBI primer set.

V and J are TRBV7-2 and TRBJ2-7, with D possibly being TRBD1 or TRBD2 (5 bases each). This TCR derives from a man aged 40-49 years with Graves disease. Specimen: peripheral blood mononuclear cells (PBMCs), collected at new diagnosis, from a patient treated with antithyroid drugs. CDR3 protein: CASSLAGRSYEQYF. CDR3 nucleotides: TGTGCCAGCAGCTTAGCGGGACGCTCCTACGAGCAGTACTTC.